These T cell receptor beta chains were read from a single sample in a study of blood T cell repertoires in COVID-19. Here immunoSEQ multiplex PCR was the method, and the copy in TCRdb shows in-frame clones only, minus some. The data show roughly 260,000 clones, roughly nine tenths seen once. Sequencing was done on a sample of PBMCs or T cells enriched from blood (not recorded which). All receptors derive from a human donor in a cohort exposed to, infected with or recovered from COVID-19 (not recorded which). The donor label of this sample is uncertain. CDR3s include the opening cysteine and the closing phenylalanine or tryptophan. The order of the fields is V gene, CDR3 length, clone size, D gene, J gene, CDR3 DNA, CDR3 protein. D genes are given only for firm matches. Expanded clones are given a class, and other clones once, few, many or no size at all.

TRBV7-8	15	NA	NA	TRBJ2-7	TGTGCCAGCAGCTTATCCTTGCCAGGCGTCTACGAGCAGTACTTC	CASSLSLPGVYEQYF
TRBV11-3	16	NA	NA	TRBJ2-1	TGTGCCAGCAGCTCCCATAGCGGAAGCTCCTACAATGAGCAGTTCTTC	CASSSHSGSSYNEQFF
TRBV2	14	NA	NA	TRBJ1-5	TGTGCCAGCACCTTACAGGGAGGGAATCAGCCCCAGCATTTT	CASTLQGGNQPQHF
TRBV30	13	NA	NA	TRBJ1-2	TGTGCCTGGAGTTCCTGGGACACTGATGGCTACACCTTC	CAWSSWDTDGYTF
TRBV30	14	NA	TRBD1	TRBJ2-7	TGTGCCTGGAGTACGGGACAGGGCTCCTACGAGCAGTACTTC	CAWSTGQGSYEQYF
TRBV18	18	NA	TRBD1	TRBJ1-1	TGTGCCAGCTCACTCTCCTTCGGCCCTAAGACAGGGAACCCTGAAGCTTTCTTT	CASSLSFGPKTGNPEAFF
TRBV4-1	15	once	NA	TRBJ2-5	TGCGCCAGCAGCCAAGGGGCGGCGGATGGGAGACCCCAGTACTTC	CASSQGAADGRPQYF
TRBV27	16	once	NA	TRBJ1-1	TGTGCCAGCAGTTGGGGCAGCTCTTTTATGAACACTGAAGCTTTCTTT	CASSWGSSFMNTEAFF
TRBV4-2	15	few	NA	TRBJ2-7	TGTGCCAGCAGCCAAAAGACATGGTTTGCTTACGAGCAGTACTTC	CASSQKTWFAYEQYF
TRBV2	15	few	TRBD1	TRBJ1-1	TGTGCCAGCAGTTCGCAGGGGGGAAGGGGCACTGAAGCTTTCTTT	CASSSQGGRGTEAFF
TRBV30	13	NA	TRBD1	TRBJ1-3	TGTGCCGGAGGAACAGGGGTTAGAAACACCATATATTTT	CAGGTGVRNTIYF
TRBV15	16	NA	NA	TRBJ2-7	TGTGCCACCAGCAGAGGATCCCAGGCTTTCTCCTACGAGCAGTACTTC	CATSRGSQAFSYEQYF
TRBV6-5	13	NA	TRBD2	TRBJ2-1	TGTGCCGGGAGGACTAGCGGGGGGAATGAGCAGTTCTTC	CAGRTSGGNEQFF
TRBV15	18	NA	NA	TRBJ1-1	TGTGCCACCAGCAGGGACCGTTACAGGGTGACTATAAACGCTGAAGCTTTCTTT	CATSRDRYRVTINAEAFF
TRBV6-5	14	once	TRBD2	TRBJ2-3	TGTGCCATCACCCGGGGGGGCCTCACAGATACGCAGTATTTT	CAITRGGLTDTQYF
TRBV19	14	NA	NA	TRBJ2-3	TGTGCCAGTAGTAAGGGACTTGACACAGATACGCAGTATTTT	CASSKGLDTDTQYF
TRBV11-2	15	NA	NA	TRBJ2-7	TGTGCCAGCAGCCTCGATACAGGGTTCGGAGACGAGCAGTACTTC	CASSLDTGFGDEQYF
TRBV19	15	NA	TRBD1	TRBJ2-3	TGTGCCAGTAGTATAGGGACAGGGGGCCCAGATACGCAGTATTTT	CASSIGTGGPDTQYF
TRBV5-1	16	NA	NA	TRBJ1-6	TGCGCCAGCAGCTTGGGACAGGCTTCCTATAATTCACCCCTCCACTTT	CASSLGQASYNSPLHF
TRBV5-1	15	NA	TRBD1	TRBJ2-7	TGCGCCAGCAGCTCGGGACAGGCGCCCTCCTACGAGCAGTACTTC	CASSSGQAPSYEQYF
TRBV7-8	16	NA	NA	TRBJ2-1	TGTGCCAGCACCTGGGGGGCGGGGGCCCCGTACAATGAGCAGTTCTTC	CASTWGAGAPYNEQFF
TRBV5-5	14	NA	TRBD1	TRBJ1-2	TGTGCCAGCAGCTCCACCCCGGGACAGGGAGGCTACACCTTC	CASSSTPGQGGYTF
TRBV29-1	13	NA	NA	TRBJ1-1	TGCAGCGTTGATTTCAGGGTGAACACTGAAGCTTTCTTT	CSVDFRVNTEAFF
TRBV2	11	NA	NA	TRBJ1-5	TGTGCCAGCAGTGTGGGCCAGCCCCAGCATTTT	CASSVGQPQHF
TRBV5-4	14	NA	NA	TRBJ2-3	TGTGCCAGCAGCTTAGGGGACTCCTTTTATGCGCAGTATTTT	CASSLGDSFYAQYF
TRBV13	13	NA	TRBD1	TRBJ2-7	TGTGCCAGCACTCACAGGGGCTCCTACGAGCAGTACTTC	CASTHRGSYEQYF
TRBV21-1	14	NA	NA	TRBJ1-5	TGTGCCAGCATCATTAGGAGAGGCAATCAGCCCCAGCATTTT	CASIIRRGNQPQHF
TRBV5-8	15	NA	TRBD1	TRBJ1-4	TGTGCCAGCAGCGCACAGGGGCGGACTAATGAAAAACTGTTTTTT	CASSAQGRTNEKLFF
TRBV28	14	NA	NA	TRBJ1-5	TGTGCCAGCAGTGCGGACAATAGCAATCAGCCCCAGCATTTT	CASSADNSNQPQHF
TRBV9	15	NA	TRBD2	TRBJ2-5	TGTGCCAGCAGCGTAAGCGGGGGGGCCCCTGAGACCCAGTACTTC	CASSVSGGAPETQYF
TRBV10-1	13	NA	TRBD2	TRBJ2-2	TGCGCCAGCAGTGTCGGGGGGACCGGGGAGCTGTTTTTT	CASSVGGTGELFF
TRBV7-9	13	NA	NA	TRBJ1-2	TGTGCCAGCAGCTTTCAGGGAGGCTATGGCTACACCTTC	CASSFQGGYGYTF
TRBV11-2	14	NA	NA	TRBJ2-7	TGTGCCAGCAGCTCCCTCGTTAGCTCCTACGAGCAGTACTTC	CASSSLVSSYEQYF
TRBV19	14	NA	NA	TRBJ1-6	TGTGCCAGTAGTATAGCGGCAGGGCGATCACCCCTCCACTTT	CASSIAAGRSPLHF
TRBV5-6	17	NA	NA	TRBJ2-1	TGTGCCAGCAGCTCCAAGGGAGGGGGGCCGACCTACAATGAGCAGTTCTTC	CASSSKGGGPTYNEQFF
TRBV29-1	13	NA	NA	TRBJ1-2	TGCAGCGCTACCACCGGGACACTCTATGGCTACACCTTC	CSATTGTLYGYTF
TRBV3-1/TRBV3-2	17	NA	NA	TRBJ2-1	TGTGCCAGCAGCCAAGACGACGCGGCGAGAGACTACAATGAGCAGTTCTTC	CASSQDDAARDYNEQFF
TRBV10-3	13	once	TRBD1	TRBJ2-4	TGTGCCATCAGTGGGACAGGGTCGGGCATTCAGTACTTC	CAISGTGSGIQYF
TRBV24-1	12	NA	TRBD1	TRBJ2-4	TGTGCCACCAGTGACCCGGACAGGATTCAGTACTTC	CATSDPDRIQYF
TRBV5-4	17	once	NA	TRBJ2-1	TGTGCCAGCGGAGCCCGGGGAGGCGAAAGCTCCTACAATGAGCAGTTCTTC	CASGARGGESSYNEQFF
TRBV7-9	15	few	NA	TRBJ2-2	TGTGCCAGCAGCTTCGGACAGAGGGACACCGGGGAGCTGTTTTTT	CASSFGQRDTGELFF
TRBV10-3	15	NA	NA	TRBJ1-1	TGTGCCACCGTAGGAGAGGGCTTTTTGAACACTGAAGCTTTCTTT	CATVGEGFLNTEAFF
TRBV11-1	15	NA	NA	TRBJ2-2	TGTGCCAGCAGCTTTTTACTAAACCCCCACGGGGAGCTGTTTTTT	CASSFLLNPHGELFF
TRBV29-1	14	NA	TRBD2	TRBJ2-5	TGCAGCGTTGAAGTGCGGGGGGCAAGGGAGACCCAGTACTTC	CSVEVRGARETQYF
TRBV7-9	12	NA	NA	TRBJ2-7	TGTGCCAGCAGTGAGAGGCCCTACGAGCAGTACTTC	CASSERPYEQYF
TRBV5-1	16	NA	TRBD1	TRBJ1-5	TGCGCCAGCAGGTATTCAGAACAGGGGGACCATCAGCCCCAGCATTTT	CASRYSEQGDHQPQHF
TRBV5-6	14	NA	TRBD1	TRBJ1-1	TGTGCCAGCAGCATGGGACAGGTTAACACTGAAGCTTTCTTT	CASSMGQVNTEAFF
TRBV9	15	NA	NA	TRBJ2-2	TGTGCCAGCAGCTCCCTAGCCGAGAACACCGGGGAGCTGTTTTTT	CASSSLAENTGELFF
TRBV14	13	NA	TRBD2	TRBJ2-1	TGTGCCAGCACCCTTAAGGGCGGGAGTGAGCAGTTCTTC	CASTLKGGSEQFF